This T cell receptor (beta chain) came from a study of OX40 agonist ivuxolimab in advanced cancers. Study-level information: An agonistic human IgG2 monoclonal antibody against OX40 (CD134) was given.

This table comes from immunoSEQ multiplex PCR, and its TCRdb copy is limited to in-frame clones, with some not included. The table includes some 90,000 clones, around 87% detected once. Findings and caveats of the study: Certain nonresponders likewise exhibited a low normalized T-cell clonal expansion. Relative to CD4+ cells, CD8+ T cells on average had more expanded clones.

To note about this clone: Its cognate antigen is unknown.

V was trimmed by 5 bases and J by 7 bases, leaving 15 bases between them. The CDR3 contains 13 residues. CDR1 SGHNT and CDR2 YYREEE come from the germline V gene (reference sequence). The starting material was CD4+ or CD8+ T cells sorted from blood, obtained in a trial of the OX40 agonist ivuxolimab. The receptor's source is an adult with an advanced solid tumor such as melanoma, head and neck, liver or kidney cancer. The V call is TRBV5-4, the J call TRBJ1-2, with D possibly matching TRBD1 (5 bases). The CDR3, as DNA: TGTGCCAGCAGGCGGGGCATTGATGCTGGCTACACCTTC. It translates to CASRRGIDAGYTF.